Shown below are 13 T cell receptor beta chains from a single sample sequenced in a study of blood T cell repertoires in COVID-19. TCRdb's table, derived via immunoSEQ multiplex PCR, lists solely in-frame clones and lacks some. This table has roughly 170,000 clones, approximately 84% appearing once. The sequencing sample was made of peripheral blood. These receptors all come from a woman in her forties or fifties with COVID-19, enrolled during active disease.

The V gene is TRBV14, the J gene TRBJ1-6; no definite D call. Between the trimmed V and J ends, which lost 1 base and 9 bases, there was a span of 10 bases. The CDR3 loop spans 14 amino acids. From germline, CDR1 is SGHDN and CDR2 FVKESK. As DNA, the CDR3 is TGTGCCAGCAGCCAAGCCCGGGCGGGTTCACCCCTCCACTTT. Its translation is CASSQARAGSPLHF.

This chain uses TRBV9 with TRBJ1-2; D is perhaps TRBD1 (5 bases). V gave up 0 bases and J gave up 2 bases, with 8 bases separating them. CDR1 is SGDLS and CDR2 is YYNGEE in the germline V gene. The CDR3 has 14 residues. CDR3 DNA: TGTGCCAGCAGCGTAGTTGCAGGGAACTATGGCTACACCTTC. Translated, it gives CASSVVAGNYGYTF.

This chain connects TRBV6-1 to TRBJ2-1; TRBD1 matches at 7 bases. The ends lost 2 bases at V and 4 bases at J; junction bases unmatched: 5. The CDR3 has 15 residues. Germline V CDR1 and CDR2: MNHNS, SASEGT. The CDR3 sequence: CASSEPGQLYNEQFF. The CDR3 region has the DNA TGTGCCAGCAGTGAACCGGGACAGCTGTACAATGAGCAGTTCTTC.

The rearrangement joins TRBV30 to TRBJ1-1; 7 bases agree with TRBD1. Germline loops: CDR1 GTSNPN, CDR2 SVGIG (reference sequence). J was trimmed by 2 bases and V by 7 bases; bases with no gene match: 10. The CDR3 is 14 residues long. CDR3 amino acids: CAFSGTVPNTEAFF. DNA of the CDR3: TGTGCCTTCTCCGGGACAGTCCCAAACACTGAAGCTTTCTTT.

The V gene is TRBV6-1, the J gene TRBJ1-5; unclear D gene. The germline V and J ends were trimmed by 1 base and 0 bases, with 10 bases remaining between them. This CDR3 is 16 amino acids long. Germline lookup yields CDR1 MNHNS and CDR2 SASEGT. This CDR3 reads CASSEERTYSNQPQHF. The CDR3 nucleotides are TGTGCCAGCAGTGAAGAAAGAACTTATAGCAATCAGCCCCAGCATTTT.

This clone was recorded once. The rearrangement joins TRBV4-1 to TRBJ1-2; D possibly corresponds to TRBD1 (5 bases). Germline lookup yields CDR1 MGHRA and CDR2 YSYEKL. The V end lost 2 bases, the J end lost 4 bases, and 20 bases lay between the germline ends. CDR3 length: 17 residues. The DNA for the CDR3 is TGCGCCAGCAGCCAAAAATTAATTCAGGGCTTTTTCTATGGCTACACCTTC. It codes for CASSQKLIQGFFYGYTF.

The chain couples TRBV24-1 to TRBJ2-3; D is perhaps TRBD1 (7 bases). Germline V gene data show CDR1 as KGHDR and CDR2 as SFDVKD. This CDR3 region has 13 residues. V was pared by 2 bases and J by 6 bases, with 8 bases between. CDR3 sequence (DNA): TGTGCCACCAGTGATTCAGGGGGGGATACGCAGTATTTT. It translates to CATSDSGGDTQYF.

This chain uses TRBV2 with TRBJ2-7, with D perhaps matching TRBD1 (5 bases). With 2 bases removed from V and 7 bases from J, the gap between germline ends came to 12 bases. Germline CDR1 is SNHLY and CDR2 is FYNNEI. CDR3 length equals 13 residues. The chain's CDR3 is CASSEQGTGEQYF. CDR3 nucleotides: TGTGCCAGCAGTGAACAGGGTACAGGAGAGCAGTACTTC.

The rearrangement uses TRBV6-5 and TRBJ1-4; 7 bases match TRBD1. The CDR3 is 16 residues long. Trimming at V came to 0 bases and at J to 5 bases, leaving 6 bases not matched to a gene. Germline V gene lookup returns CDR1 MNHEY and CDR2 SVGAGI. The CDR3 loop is CASSYSPGQSNEKLFF. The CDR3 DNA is TGTGCCAGCAGTTACTCGCCGGGACAGTCGAATGAAAAACTGTTTTTT.

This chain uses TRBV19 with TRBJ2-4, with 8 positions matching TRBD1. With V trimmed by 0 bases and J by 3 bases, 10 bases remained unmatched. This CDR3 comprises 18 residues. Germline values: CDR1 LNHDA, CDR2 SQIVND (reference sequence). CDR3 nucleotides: TGTGCCAGTAGTATAGAGGGCAGGGGGCGCTTCGACAAAAACATTCAGTACTTC. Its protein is CASSIEGRGRFDKNIQYF.

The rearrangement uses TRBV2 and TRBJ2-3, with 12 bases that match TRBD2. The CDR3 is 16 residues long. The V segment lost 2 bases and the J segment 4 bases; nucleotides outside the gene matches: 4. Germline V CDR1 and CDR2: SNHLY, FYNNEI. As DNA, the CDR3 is TGTGCCAGCAGTGAATTGGGACTAGCGGGTCCAGATACGCAGTATTTT. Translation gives CASSELGLAGPDTQYF.

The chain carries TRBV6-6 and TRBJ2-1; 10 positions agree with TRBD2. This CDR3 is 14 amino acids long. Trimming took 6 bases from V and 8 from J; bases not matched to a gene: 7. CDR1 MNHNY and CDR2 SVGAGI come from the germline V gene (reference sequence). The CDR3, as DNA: TGTGCCAGCAGAGCGGGGGGGCTTGTTGATGAGCAGTTCTTC. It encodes CASRAGGLVDEQFF.

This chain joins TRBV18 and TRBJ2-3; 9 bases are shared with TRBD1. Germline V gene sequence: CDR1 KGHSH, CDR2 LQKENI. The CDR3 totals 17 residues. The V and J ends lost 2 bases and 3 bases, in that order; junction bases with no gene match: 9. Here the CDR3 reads CASSPRRGQGNTDTQYF. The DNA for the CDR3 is TGTGCCAGCTCACCAAGGCGGGGACAGGGAAATACAGATACGCAGTATTTT.